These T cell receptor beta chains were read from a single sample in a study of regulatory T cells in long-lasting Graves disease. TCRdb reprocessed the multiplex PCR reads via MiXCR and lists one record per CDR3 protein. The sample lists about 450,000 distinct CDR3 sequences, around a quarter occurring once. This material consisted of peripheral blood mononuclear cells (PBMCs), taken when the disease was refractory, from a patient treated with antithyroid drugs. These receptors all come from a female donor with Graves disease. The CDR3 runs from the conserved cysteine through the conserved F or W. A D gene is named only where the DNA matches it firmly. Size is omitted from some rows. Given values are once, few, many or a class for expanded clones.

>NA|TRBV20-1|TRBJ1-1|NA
CSARNTEAFF
TGCAGTGCGAGGAACACTGAAGCTTTTTTT
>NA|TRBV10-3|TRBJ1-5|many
CAVSRDTGQPQHF
TGTGCCGTCTCCCGGGACACAGGGCAGCCCCAGCATTTT
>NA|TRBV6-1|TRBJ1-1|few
CASRIHRKNTEAFF
TGTGCCAGCAGAATCCACAGGAAGAACACTGAAGCTTTCTTT
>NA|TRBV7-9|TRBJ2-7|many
CASLSGSYEQYF
TGTGCCAGCCTTAGCGGCTCCTACGAGCAGTACTTC
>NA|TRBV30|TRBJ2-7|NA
CAWGKVYEQYF
TGTGCCTGGGGGAAAGTCTACGAGCAGTACTTC
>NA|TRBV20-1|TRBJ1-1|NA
CSATIDSLNTEAFF
TGCAGTGCCACAATCGACAGTTTGAACACTGAAGCTTTCTTT
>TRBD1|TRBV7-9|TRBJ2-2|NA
CASSSPPGTGITGELFF
TGTGCCAGCAGCAGTCCACCCGGGACAGGAATCACCGGGGAGCTGTTTTTT
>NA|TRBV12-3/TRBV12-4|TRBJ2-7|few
CASSLEAGDHEQYF
TGTGCCAGCAGTTTAGAGGCAGGGGACCACGAGCAGTACTTC
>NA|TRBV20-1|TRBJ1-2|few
CSALRGGSDYGYTF
TGCAGTGCTTTGAGGGGCGGATCGGACTATGGCTACACCTTC
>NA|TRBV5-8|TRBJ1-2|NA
CASGSRDKSGYTF
TGTGCCAGCGGCTCCAGGGACAAGAGTGGCTACACCTTC
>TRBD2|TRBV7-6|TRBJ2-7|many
CASSFRRTSGFSYEQYF
TGTGCCAGCAGCTTCCGAAGGACTAGCGGTTTCTCCTACGAGCAGTACTTC
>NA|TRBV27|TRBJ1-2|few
CASSPETGFYGYTF
TGTGCCAGCAGTCCTGAAACAGGTTTCTATGGCTACACCTTC
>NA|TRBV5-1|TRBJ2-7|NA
CASSLEGHGPYEQYF
TGCGCCAGCAGCTTGGAGGGGCACGGGCCCTACGAGCAGTACTTC
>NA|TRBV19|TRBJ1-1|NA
CASSSGQPHHHMNTEAFF
TGTGCCAGTAGTAGTGGCCAACCCCACCACCATATGAACACTGAAGCTTTCTTT
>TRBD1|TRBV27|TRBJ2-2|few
CASSNYRGNTGELFF
TGTGCCAGCAGTAACTACAGGGGGAACACCGGGGAGCTGTTTTTT
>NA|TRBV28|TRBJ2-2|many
CASNDPATNTGELFF
TGTGCCAGCAACGACCCGGCTACGAACACCGGGGAGCTGTTTTTT
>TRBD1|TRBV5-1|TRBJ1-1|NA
CASSTYRGTEALF
TGCGCCAGCAGCACTTACAGGGGGACTGAAGCTCTCTTT
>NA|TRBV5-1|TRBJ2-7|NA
CASSLARTSPGAYEQYF
TGCGCCAGCAGCTTGGCAAGGACATCCCCAGGAGCCTACGAGCAGTACTTC
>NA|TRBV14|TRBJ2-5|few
CASSLITGSGETQYF
TGTGCCAGCAGCCTGATAACAGGGTCGGGGGAGACCCAGTACTTC
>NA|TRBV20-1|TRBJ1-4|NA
CSARDRRIDEKLFF
TGCAGTGCTAGAGATCGGAGAATTGATGAAAAACTGTTTTTT
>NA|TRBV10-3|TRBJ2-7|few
CAISDLGTGGEQYF
TGTGCCATCAGTGACCTCGGGACCGGCGGGGAGCAGTACTTC
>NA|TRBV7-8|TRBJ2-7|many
CASSLGRALPGEQYF
TGTGCCAGCAGCTTAGGTCGGGCACTCCCTGGGGAGCAGTACTTC
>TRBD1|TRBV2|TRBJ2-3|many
CASTEGTGIRDTQYF
TGTGCCAGCACCGAGGGGACAGGGATAAGAGATACGCAGTATTTT
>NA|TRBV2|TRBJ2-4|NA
CASSESETVNIQYF
TGTGCCAGCAGTGAGAGTGAAACGGTTAACATTCAGTACTTC
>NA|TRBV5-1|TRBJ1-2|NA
CASSLAGDGSYGYTF
TGCGCCAGCAGCCTGGCTGGGGACGGTTCCTATGGCTACACCTTC
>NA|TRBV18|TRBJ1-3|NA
CASSPGQKIGNTIYF
TGTGCCAGCTCACCCGGACAGAAGATTGGAAACACCATATATTTT
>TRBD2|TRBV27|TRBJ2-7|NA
CASSSLAAPSQYF
TGTGCCAGCAGTTCTCTAGCGGCCCCGTCGCAGTACTTC